The sequence of this TCR beta chain was determined in a study of T cells after somatic rescue of genetic block. TCRdb's table, derived via immunoSEQ multiplex PCR, lists solely in-frame clones and lacks some. The sample shows 110,000 or so clones, about 89% of them seen only once. Germline-derived CDR1 and CDR2 are ENHRY and SYGVKD. This CDR3 is 15 amino acids long. V was trimmed by 4 bases and J by 3 bases, leaving 12 bases between them. The sequence was obtained from a woman under 30. Sequencing was done on a sample of peripheral blood mononuclear cells (PBMCs). The genes are TRBV10-3 and TRBJ1-4, with D uncertain. The CDR3 DNA reads as TGTGCCATCAGTGGAGGGTTGGGATCTAATGAAAAACTGTTTTTT. Translating it yields CAISGGLGSNEKLFF.